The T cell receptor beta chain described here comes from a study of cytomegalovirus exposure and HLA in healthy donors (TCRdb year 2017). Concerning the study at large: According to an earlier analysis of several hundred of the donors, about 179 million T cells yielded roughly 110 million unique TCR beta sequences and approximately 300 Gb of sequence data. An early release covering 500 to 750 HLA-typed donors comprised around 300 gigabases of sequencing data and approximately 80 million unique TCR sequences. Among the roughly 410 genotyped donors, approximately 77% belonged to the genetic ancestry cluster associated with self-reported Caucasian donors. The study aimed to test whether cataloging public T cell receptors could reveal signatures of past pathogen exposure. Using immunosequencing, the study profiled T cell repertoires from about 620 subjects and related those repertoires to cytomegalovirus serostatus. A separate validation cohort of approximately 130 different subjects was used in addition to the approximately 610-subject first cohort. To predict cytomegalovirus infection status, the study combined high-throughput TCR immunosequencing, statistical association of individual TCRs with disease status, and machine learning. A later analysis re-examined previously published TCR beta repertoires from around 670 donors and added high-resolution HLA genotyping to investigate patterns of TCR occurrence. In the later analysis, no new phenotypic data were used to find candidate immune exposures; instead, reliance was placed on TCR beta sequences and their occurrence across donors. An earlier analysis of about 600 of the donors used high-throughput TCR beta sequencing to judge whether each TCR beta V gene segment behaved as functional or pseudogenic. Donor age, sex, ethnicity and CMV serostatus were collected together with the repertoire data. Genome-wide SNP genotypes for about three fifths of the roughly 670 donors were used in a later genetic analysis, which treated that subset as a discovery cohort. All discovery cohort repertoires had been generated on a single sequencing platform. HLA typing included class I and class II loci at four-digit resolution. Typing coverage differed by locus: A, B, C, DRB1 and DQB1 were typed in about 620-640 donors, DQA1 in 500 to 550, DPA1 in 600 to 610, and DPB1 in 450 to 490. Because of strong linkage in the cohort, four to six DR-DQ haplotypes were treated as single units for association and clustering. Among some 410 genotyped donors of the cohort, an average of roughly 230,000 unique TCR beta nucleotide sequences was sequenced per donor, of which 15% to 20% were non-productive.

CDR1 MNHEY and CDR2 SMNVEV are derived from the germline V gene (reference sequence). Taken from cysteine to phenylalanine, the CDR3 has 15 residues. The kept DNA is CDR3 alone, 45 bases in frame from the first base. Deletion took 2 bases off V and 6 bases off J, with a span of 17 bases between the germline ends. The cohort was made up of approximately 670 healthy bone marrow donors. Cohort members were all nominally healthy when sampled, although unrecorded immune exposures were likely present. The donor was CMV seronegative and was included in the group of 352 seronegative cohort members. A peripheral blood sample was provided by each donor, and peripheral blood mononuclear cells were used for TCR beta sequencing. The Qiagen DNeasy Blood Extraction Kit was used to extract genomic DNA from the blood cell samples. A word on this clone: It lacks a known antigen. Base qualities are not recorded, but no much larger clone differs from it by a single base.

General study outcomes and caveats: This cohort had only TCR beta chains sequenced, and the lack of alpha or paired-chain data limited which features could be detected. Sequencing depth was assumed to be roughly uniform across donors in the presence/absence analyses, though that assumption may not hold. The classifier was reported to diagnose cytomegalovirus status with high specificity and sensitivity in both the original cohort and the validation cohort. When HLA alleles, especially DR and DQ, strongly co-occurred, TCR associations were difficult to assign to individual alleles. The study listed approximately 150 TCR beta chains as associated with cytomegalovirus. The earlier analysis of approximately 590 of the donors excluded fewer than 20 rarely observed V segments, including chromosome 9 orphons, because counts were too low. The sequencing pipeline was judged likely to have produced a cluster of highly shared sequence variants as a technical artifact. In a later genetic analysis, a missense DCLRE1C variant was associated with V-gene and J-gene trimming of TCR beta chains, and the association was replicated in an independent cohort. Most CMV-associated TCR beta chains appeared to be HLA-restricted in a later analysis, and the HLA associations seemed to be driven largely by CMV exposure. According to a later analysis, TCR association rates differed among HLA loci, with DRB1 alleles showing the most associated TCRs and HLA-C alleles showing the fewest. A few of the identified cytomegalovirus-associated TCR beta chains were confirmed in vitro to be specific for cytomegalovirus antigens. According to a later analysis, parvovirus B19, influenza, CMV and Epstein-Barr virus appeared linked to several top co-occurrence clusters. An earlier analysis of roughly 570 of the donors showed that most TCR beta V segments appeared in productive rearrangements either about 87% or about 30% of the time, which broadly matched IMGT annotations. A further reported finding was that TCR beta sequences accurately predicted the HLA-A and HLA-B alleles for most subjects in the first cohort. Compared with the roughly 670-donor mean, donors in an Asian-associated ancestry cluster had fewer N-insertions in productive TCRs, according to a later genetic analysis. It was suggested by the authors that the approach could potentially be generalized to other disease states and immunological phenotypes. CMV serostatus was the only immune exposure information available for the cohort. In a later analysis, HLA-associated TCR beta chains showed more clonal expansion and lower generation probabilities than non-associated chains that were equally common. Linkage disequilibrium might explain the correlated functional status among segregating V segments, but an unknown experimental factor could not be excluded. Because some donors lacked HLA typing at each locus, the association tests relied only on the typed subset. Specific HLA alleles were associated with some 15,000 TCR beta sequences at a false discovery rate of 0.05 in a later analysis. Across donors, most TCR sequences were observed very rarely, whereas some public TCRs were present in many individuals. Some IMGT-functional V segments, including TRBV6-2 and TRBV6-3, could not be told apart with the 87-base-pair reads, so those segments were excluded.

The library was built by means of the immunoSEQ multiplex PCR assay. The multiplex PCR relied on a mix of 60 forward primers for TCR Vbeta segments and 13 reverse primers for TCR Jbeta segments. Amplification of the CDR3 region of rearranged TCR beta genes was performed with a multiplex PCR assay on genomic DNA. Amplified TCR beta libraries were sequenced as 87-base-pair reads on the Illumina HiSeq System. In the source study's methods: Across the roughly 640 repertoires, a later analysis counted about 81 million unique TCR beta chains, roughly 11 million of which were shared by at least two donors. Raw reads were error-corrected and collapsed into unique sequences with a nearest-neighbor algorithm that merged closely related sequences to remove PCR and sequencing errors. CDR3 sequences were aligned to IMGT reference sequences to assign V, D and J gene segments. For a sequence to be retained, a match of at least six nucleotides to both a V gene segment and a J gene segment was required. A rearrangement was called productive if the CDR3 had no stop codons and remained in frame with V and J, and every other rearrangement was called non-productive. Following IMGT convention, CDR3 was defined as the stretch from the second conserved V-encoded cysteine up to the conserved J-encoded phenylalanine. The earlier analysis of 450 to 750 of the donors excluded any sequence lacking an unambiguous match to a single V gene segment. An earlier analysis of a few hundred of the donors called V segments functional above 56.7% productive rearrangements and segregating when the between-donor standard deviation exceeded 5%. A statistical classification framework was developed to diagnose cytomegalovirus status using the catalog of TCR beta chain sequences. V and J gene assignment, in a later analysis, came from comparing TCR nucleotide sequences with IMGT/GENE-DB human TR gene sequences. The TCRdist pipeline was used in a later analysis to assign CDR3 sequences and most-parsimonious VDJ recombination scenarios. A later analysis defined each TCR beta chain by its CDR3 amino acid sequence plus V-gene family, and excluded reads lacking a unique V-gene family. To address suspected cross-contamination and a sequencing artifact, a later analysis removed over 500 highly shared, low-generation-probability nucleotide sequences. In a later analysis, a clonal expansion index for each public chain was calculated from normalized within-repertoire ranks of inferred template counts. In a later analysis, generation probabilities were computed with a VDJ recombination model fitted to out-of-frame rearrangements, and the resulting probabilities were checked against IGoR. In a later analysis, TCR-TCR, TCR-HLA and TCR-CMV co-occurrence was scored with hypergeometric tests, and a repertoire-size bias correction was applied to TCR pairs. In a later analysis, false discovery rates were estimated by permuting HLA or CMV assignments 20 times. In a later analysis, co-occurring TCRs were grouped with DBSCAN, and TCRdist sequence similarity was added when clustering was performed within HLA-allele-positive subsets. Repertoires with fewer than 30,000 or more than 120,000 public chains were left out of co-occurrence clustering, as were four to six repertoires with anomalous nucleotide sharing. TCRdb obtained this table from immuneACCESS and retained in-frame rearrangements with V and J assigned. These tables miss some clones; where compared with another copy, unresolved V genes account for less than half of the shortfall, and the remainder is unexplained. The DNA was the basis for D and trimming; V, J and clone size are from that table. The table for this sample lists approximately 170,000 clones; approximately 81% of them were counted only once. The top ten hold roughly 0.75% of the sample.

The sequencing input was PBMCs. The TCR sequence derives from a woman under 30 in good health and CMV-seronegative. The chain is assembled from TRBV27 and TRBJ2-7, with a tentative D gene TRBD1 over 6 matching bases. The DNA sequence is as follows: TGTGCCAGCAGTTTAGGACGCTCACAGGGTGGCGAGCAGTACTTC. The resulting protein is CASSLGRSQGGEQYF.